This TCR beta chain is from a study of long-term antiretroviral therapy in people with HIV. The run of the v3.0 immunoSEQ assay was at survey level. Measured with immunoSEQ multiplex PCR; TCRdb has only the in-frame clones, and not every one. The table records about 14,000 clones, 76% of them present only once. The germline V gene encodes CDR1 KGHSH and CDR2 LQKENI. There are 15 residues in the CDR3. V was shortened by 3 bases and J by 1 base, with 12 bases between the two germline ends. Points on this clone: The antigen is not known.

Whole-study results and caveats: All time points showed a repertoire dominated by clones expanded before ART.

This specimen was unsorted PBMCs, taken 3.1 years after starting antiretroviral therapy. The origin of this receptor is a man in his forties or fifties with HIV. The chain has TRBV18 and TRBJ1-1, with TRBD1 as a possible D gene (6 bases). The CDR3 is CASSPTGTGNTEAFF. The CDR3 DNA follows: TGTGCCAGCTCACCCACAGGGACCGGGAACACTGAAGCTTTCTTT.